This T cell receptor beta chain was identified in a study of regulatory T cells in long-lasting Graves disease. With iRepertoire HTBI primers and Arm-PCR of CDR3 regions, TCR beta libraries were built. From the multiplex PCR reads, TCRdb called clonotypes with MiXCR, one entry per CDR3 protein. This sample has hundreds of thousands of distinct CDR3 sequences; 15% to 20% occur once, and the top ten carry approximately 18%. The V gene lost 4 bases and the J gene lost 0 bases, with 13 bases spanning the gap. CDR1 is DFQATT and CDR2 is SNEGSKA in the germline V gene (reference sequence). The CDR3 totals 15 residues. The time point is: newly diagnosed GD, antithyroid drugs for less than 3 months. The authors made the TCR library using RNA they extracted from PBMCs. These data were likewise used in another study, on T cells in Graves' hyperthyroidism and ophthalmopathy.

Sequences were derived from peripheral blood mononuclear cells (PBMCs), sampled at new diagnosis, from a patient treated with antithyroid drugs. The source of this sequence is a woman aged 25 to 39 with Graves disease. The chain links TRBV20-1 to TRBJ1-5, with D perhaps TRBD1 (6 bases). The CDR3 DNA follows: TGCAGTGCTATAGTGGACAGTCTTAGCAATCAGCCCCAGCATTTT. It codes for CSAIVDSLSNQPQHF.